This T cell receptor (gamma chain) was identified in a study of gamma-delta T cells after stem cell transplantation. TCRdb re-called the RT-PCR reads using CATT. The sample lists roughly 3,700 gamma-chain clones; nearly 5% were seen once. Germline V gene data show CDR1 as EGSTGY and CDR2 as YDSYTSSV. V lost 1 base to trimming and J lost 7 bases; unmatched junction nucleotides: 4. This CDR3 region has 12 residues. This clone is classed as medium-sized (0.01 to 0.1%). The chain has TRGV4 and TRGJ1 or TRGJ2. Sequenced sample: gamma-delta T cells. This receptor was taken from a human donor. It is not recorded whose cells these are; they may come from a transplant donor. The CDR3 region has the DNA TGTGCCACCTGGGATGGTGGGTATAAGAAACTCTTT. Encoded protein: CATWDGGYKKLF.